One sample yielded the 7 T cell receptor beta chains listed below, sequenced in a study of T-cell reconstitution after alpha-beta-depleted transplantation in children. TCRbeta library preparation incorporated unique molecular identifiers. From the PCR reads, TCRdb called clonotypes with MiXCR, one entry per CDR3 protein. The sample carries hundreds of thousands of distinct CDR3 sequences, 15% to 20% recorded once. Material: PBMCs, mostly from graft donor cells, obtained 360 days after TCRalphabeta/CD19-depleted stem cell transplant. All receptors come from a male patient between 10 and 17 years old who had a stem cell transplant for acute lymphoblastic leukemia, so the T cells may come from the graft donor.

In DNA form, the CDR3 reads TGCGCCAGCAGCTTGGACGGCAGGGGGGAAGCTTTCTTT. This translates into CASSLDGRGEAFF. The chain joins TRBV5-1 to TRBJ1-1; 7 nucleotides match TRBD1. This CDR3 has 13 residues. Germline lookup yields CDR1 SGHRS and CDR2 YFSETQ. J gave up 8 bases and V 0 bases, and 4 bases lay outside the gene matches.

This clonotype was recorded only once. This chain links TRBV24-1 with TRBJ2-5; D is uncertain. There are 15 residues in the CDR3. V gave up 7 bases and J gave up 0 bases, with 14 bases separating them. Germline CDR1 reads KGHDR; CDR2 reads SFDVKD. This chain's CDR3 is CATRAGATHQETQYF. CDR3 in DNA: TGTGCCACCAGGGCCGGCGCTACTCACCAAGAGACCCAGTACTTC.

This clonotype has more than one count but fewer than ten. The chain couples TRBV6-5 to TRBJ2-7; 10 bases are a match to TRBD1. V lost 5 bases and J lost 3; bases outside the gene matches: 4. CDR3 size: 14 residues. Germline-derived CDR1 and CDR2 are MNHEY and SVGAGI. The CDR3 region is CASSTRTGGYEQYF. The CDR3 DNA is TGTGCCAGCAGTACCCGGACAGGGGGCTACGAGCAGTACTTC.

In this sample, this clonotype turned up a few times. This sequence joins TRBV18 and TRBJ1-5; D gene uncertain. The CDR3 consists of 15 residues. Deletions cut 4 bases from V and 8 bases from J, with 18 bases between. Germline lookup yields CDR1 KGHSH and CDR2 LQKENI. CDR3 sequence reads: CASSQREAGVEPQHF. Here the CDR3 DNA reads TGTGCCAGCTCACAACGGGAGGCTGGAGTGGAGCCCCAGCATTTT.

V and J are TRBV12-3 or TRBV12-4 and TRBJ2-1; D perhaps matches TRBD2 (6 bases). This CDR3 is 16 amino acids long. The ends were cut back, 7 bases at V and 0 bases at J, with 16 bases in the middle. CDR3 protein: CASILRAGNSYNEQFF. As DNA, the CDR3 is TGTGCCAGCATCCTACGGGCGGGAAACTCCTACAATGAGCAGTTCTTC.

Regarding this clonotype: Since a much larger clone is just one base distant, this may be a read error. The chain uses TRBV15 and TRBJ2-2; D unclear. CDR3 length: 14 residues. V was clipped by 5 bases and J by 7 bases, with 14 bases between them. The germline V gene encodes CDR1 LNHNV and CDR2 YYDKDF (reference sequence). CDR3 in DNA: TGTGCCACCAGCGTCTCGATAGGAAACGGGGAGCTGTTTTTT. Encoded protein: CATSVSIGNGELFF. Complete variable domain (other parts from reference TRBV15 and TRBJ2-2): DAMVIQNPRYQVTQFGKPVTLSCSQTLNHNVMYWYQQKSSQAPKLLFHYYDKDFNNEADTPDNFQSRRPNTSFCFLDIRSPGLGDTAMYLCATSVSIGNGELFFGEGSRLTVL.

This chain joins TRBV25-1 and TRBJ2-1, with 9 bases matching TRBD1. This CDR3 spans 16 amino acids. The trim removed 6 bases at V and 9 bases at J, leaving 15 bases unmatched. From germline, CDR1 is MGHDK and CDR2 SYGVNS. For the CDR3, the DNA is TGTGCCAGCAGCAGATCCGGGACAGGGAGTAGGGGTGAGCAGTTCTTC. Translating it yields CASSRSGTGSRGEQFF.